This TCR beta chain appears in the sequencing data of a study of blood T cells in healthy people across ages (dated by TCRdb to between 2014 and 2017). Study-level background: In model experiments, roughly one uniquely barcoded TCR beta cDNA molecule per two T cells was captured by template switching. Using deep sequencing normalized with unique cDNA molecular identifiers, the study measured how TCR beta repertoire diversity changes with age. Donors were grouped into four age groups: young (average roughly 16 years), middle-aged (about 40), aged (roughly 62) and long-lived (82). To avoid experimental bias, donors of different ages were randomly spread across the sequencing lanes. The study analyzed two additional independent replicas of 1 million unique cDNA reads from the same blood draw for two donors, one aged 18 to 30 and one aged 80 or older. The study at large found these results: Estimates of total diversity based on one million sequenced T cells were considered lower bounds and underestimates. Because the CMV infection status of the donors was unknown, age-related changes in expanded clonotypes may potentially have been confounded. Observed TCR beta diversity correlated strongly with the percentage of naive T cells measured by flow cytometry. Since profiling was done on bulk unsorted PBMCs, naive and antigen-experienced compartments could not be conclusively compared. As age increased, observed TCR beta diversity per million T cells dropped in a roughly linear way, and a significant reduction was already evident by age 40. The long-lived group showed more naive CD4+ T cells, fewer expanded clones and increased TCR diversity than the aged group, suggesting age selection.

About this clonotype itself: The antigen it binds to is not known. Base quality data are lacking; no much larger clone is found one base away.

The roughly 37 donors, aged about 6 to 95 years, were systemically healthy Caucasian individuals from Russia. Each donor gave ten milliliters of peripheral blood, collected into EDTA-treated Vacutainer tubes. PBMCs were isolated by Ficoll-Paque density-gradient centrifugation, with at least 6.5 million obtained per sample. Total RNA was extracted from PBMCs with Trizol reagent, with at least 6 micrograms obtained per sample. The percentages of naive CD45RAhigh/CD27high T cells were determined by flow cytometry on a PBMC aliquot from every donor. There are 15 amino acids in the CDR3, from cysteine to phenylalanine inclusive. Only the CDR3 portion is preserved as DNA: 45 bases, with reading frame beginning at the first base. V loses 1 base at its end and J loses 8 bases; junction bases beyond the gene matches: 7. In the germline V gene, CDR1 corresponds to MNHNS and CDR2 to SASEGT. Libraries came from 5' RACE. The listed sequencing device is Illumina HiSeq 2500. The second PCR ran for roughly 7 to 11 cycles and used a J-beta primer mix along with a sample-barcoded 5' primer. A template-switch 5' adaptor carrying 12 random nucleotides introduced a unique molecular identifier onto each TCR beta cDNA molecule. At least 2.5 million CDR3-containing paired-end reads were obtained from each sample. All of the RNA was converted into first-strand cDNA using the Mint cDNA synthesis kit, with a TRBC-specific oligonucleotide serving as the primer. All cDNA was treated with uracil-DNA glycosylase and then went through a first 18-cycle PCR with the universal primers M1SS and BC2_uni_R. Per the authors' processing: For normalization, 1 million high-quality reads were randomly selected from each sample, with every read carrying a distinct molecular identifier. Instead of being binned into consensus sequences, reads that shared molecular identifiers were thrown out. MiTCR, set to a Q25 quality threshold and the strictest error-elimination algorithm, was used for CDR3 identification, clonotype clustering and error correction. A nonparametric unseen species model using Euler transformation provided a lower-bound estimate of total TCR beta diversity. TCRdb reanalyzed the raw reads on its own, using fastp at Q25 for trimming and MiXCR for clone calling, and kept in-frame beta chains. Merged by CDR3 protein, the rows form single entries marked with the most common genes and DNA. TCRdb's processing, not the authors', yielded these V and J calls. The sample table holds around 990,000 distinct CDR3 sequences, of which 30% to 40% were seen once. The leading ten clones occupy around 13% of the sample.

Sequenced: blood. The origin of this receptor is a man aged 18 to 29 in good health. In this chain, TRBV6-1 is recombined with TRBJ2-1; the central 8 bases match TRBD2. The CDR3 amino acid sequence is: CASSEGPGGLDEQFF. The nucleotide sequence reads TGTGCCAGCAGTGAAGGTCCGGGGGGGCTAGATGAGCAGTTCTTC.